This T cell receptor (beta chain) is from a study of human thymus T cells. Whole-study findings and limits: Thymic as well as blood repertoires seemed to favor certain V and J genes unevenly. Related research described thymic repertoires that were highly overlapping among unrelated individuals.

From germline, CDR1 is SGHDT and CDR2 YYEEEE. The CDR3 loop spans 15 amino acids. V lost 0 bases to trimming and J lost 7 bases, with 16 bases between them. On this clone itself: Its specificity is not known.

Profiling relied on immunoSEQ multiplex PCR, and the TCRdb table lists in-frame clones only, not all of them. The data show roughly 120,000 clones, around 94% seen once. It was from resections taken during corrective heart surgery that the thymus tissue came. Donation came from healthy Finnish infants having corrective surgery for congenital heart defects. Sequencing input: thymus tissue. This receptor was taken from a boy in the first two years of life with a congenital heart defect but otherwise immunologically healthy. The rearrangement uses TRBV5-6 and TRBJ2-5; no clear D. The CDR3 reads CASSLVKAVVGTQYF. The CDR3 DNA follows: TGTGCCAGCAGCTTGGTTAAGGCGGTGGTGGGGACCCAGTACTTC.